A single sample is the source of the 23 T cell receptor beta chains below, sequenced in a study of control samples from healthy donors and cancer patients (dated by TCRdb to about 2020). Library preparation used the immunoSEQ multiplex PCR assay. This immuneACCESS table, as held by TCRdb, lists in-frame sequences with V and J called but not all clones. Of the missing ones, under half trace to an unresolved V gene in checked studies; the others have no known cause. The table for this sample lists just under 75,000 clones; more than 85% of them were counted only once. The ten most abundant clones make up 4% of the sample. Sequenced input: blood. These receptors were taken from a woman aged 50 to 60 in good health.

The rearrangement links TRBV18 to TRBJ2-1; D possibly matches TRBD1 or TRBD2 (5 bases each). CDR3 size: 15 residues. CDR1 is KGHSH and CDR2 is LQKENI in the germline V gene. The V end was cut by 2 bases, the J end by 4 bases, with 12 bases between. In DNA, the CDR3 is TGTGCCAGCTCACCAGGGACGTTTGTTTACAATGAGCAGTTCTTC. Translating gives CASSPGTFVYNEQFF.

This clone was detected once. The gene calls are TRBV7-8 and TRBJ1-5; D is uncertain. The germline gives CDR1 SGHVS, CDR2 FQNEAQ. The CDR3 extends over 12 amino acids. Trimming removed 5 bases at V and 9 bases at J, with 11 bases between. The CDR3: CASSPNSTPQHF. CDR3 bases: TGTGCCAGCAGCCCCAACTCCACGCCCCAGCATTTT.

This clone has just one count. The gene calls are TRBV14 and TRBJ2-1; 11 nucleotides line up with TRBD2. The ends lost 1 base at V and 6 bases at J; junction bases unmatched: 11. The CDR3 is made up of 18 amino acids. Germline V gives CDR1 SGHDN, CDR2 FVKESK. The CDR3, as DNA: TGTGCCAGCAGCCAAGGTTTCCGTAGCGGGAGGGCCCGCAATGAGCAGTTCTTC. It translates to CASSQGFRSGRARNEQFF.

This chain links TRBV4-2 with TRBJ1-2, with D tentatively TRBD1 (6 bases). Germline assignment: CDR1 LGHNA and CDR2 YNFKEQ. With 0 bases removed from V and 8 bases from J, the gap between germline ends came to 16 bases. The CDR3 is made up of 15 amino acids. The CDR3 spells CASSQDPRGGRGYTF. DNA of the CDR3: TGTGCCAGCAGCCAAGATCCCCGCGGGGGGCGAGGCTACACCTTC.

V usage is TRBV6-2 or TRBV6-3 and J usage is TRBJ2-1, with D unresolved. From germline, CDR1 is MNHEY and CDR2 SVGEGT. The V end lost 3 bases, the J end lost 7 bases, and 7 bases lay between the germline ends. The length of the CDR3 is 12 residues. The DNA of the CDR3 is TGTGCCAGCAGTTATGAGTATAATGAGCAGTTCTTC. Encoded protein: CASSYEYNEQFF.

This clone occurred a few times. The rearrangement uses TRBV6-5 and TRBJ2-3; 8 bases agree with TRBD2. Per the germline V gene, CDR1 is MNHEY and CDR2 is SVGAGI. This CDR3 comprises 16 residues. The V segment lost 2 bases and the J segment 0 bases; nucleotides outside the gene matches: 4. The CDR3 sequence: CASSYGASGSTDTQYF. For the CDR3, the DNA is TGTGCCAGCAGTTACGGGGCTAGCGGGAGCACAGATACGCAGTATTTT.

The CDR3 sequence: CASSIMGLISANYGYTF. For the CDR3, the DNA is TGTGCCAGTAGTATAATGGGACTTATCTCCGCTAACTATGGCTACACCTTC. The gene calls are TRBV19 and TRBJ1-2, with D maybe TRBD1 (5 bases). Germline-derived CDR1 and CDR2 are LNHDA and SQIVND (reference sequence). V lost 2 bases, J lost 0 bases, and 16 bases lay in between. The CDR3 spans 17 residues.

The chain is built from TRBV4-1 and TRBJ2-3; the match to TRBD1 covers 8 bases. Per germline, CDR1 MGHRA and CDR2 YSYEKL. The trim removed 5 bases at V and 4 bases at J, leaving 5 bases unmatched. The CDR3 has 14 residues. CDR3 region: CASSADREADTQYF. The CDR3 DNA follows: TGCGCCAGCAGCGCGGACAGGGAGGCAGATACGCAGTATTTT.

The rearrangement joins TRBV24-1 to TRBJ2-5, with 7 nucleotides matching TRBD2. The ends lost 1 base at V and 4 bases at J; junction bases unmatched: 8. CDR3 size: 16 residues. Germline CDR1 reads KGHDR; CDR2 reads SFDVKD. The CDR3 here is CATSDFGGGDRETQYF. The DNA for the CDR3 is TGTGCCACCAGTGATTTTGGCGGGGGAGATCGAGAGACCCAGTACTTC.

The genes are TRBV6-5 and TRBJ2-1; TRBD2 matches at 16 bases. Trimming cost V 8 bases and J 12 bases; bases outside gene matches: 10. Germline V CDR1 and CDR2: MNHEY, SVGAGI. This CDR3 has 15 residues. The CDR3, as DNA: TGTGCCAGCGGGACTAGCGGGAGGGTCCTAGAAGGGCAGTTCTTC. Its translation is CASGTSGRVLEGQFF.

The chain is built from TRBV6-1 and TRBJ2-5; TRBD1 aligns across 8 bases. With V trimmed by 4 bases and J by 4 bases, 11 bases remained unmatched. The CDR3 is 16 residues long. Germline values: CDR1 MNHNS, CDR2 SASEGT. The CDR3 region is CASSAQGAVMTETQYF. As DNA, the CDR3 is TGTGCCAGCAGTGCCCAGGGGGCGGTAATGACAGAGACCCAGTACTTC.

The chain couples TRBV30 to TRBJ2-5; TRBD1 might be the D (6 bases). Germline V gene lookup returns CDR1 GTSNPN and CDR2 SVGIG (reference sequence). The CDR3 has 11 amino acids. V was pared by 6 bases and J by 7 bases, with 12 bases between. This CDR3 is CACLQGRTQYF. Here the CDR3 DNA reads TGTGCCTGTCTACAGGGAAGGACCCAGTACTTC.

The CDR3 region has the DNA TGTGCCAGCAGCTTAGACGGGATCGGGGAGCTGTTTTTT. Amino acid sequence: CASSLDGIGELFF. The chain joins TRBV11-3 to TRBJ2-2, with D possibly matching TRBD2 (5 bases). V was cut by 0 bases and J by 7 bases, with 6 bases left in between. The germline V gene encodes CDR1 SGHNT and CDR2 YENEEA. The CDR3 length is 13 residues. The whole variable domain, filled in from reference TRBV11-3 and TRBJ2-2, reads EAGVVQSPRYKIIEKKQPVAFWCNPISGHNTLYWYLQNLGQGPELLIRYENEEAVDDSQLPKDRFSAERLKGVDSTLKIQPAELGDSAVYLCASSLDGIGELFFGEGSRLTVL.

The V gene is TRBV7-9, the J gene TRBJ1-3; D is ambiguous. Deletions cut 5 bases from V and 0 bases from J, with 8 bases between. In germline, CDR1 is SEHNR, CDR2 FQNEAQ (reference sequence). This CDR3 comprises 14 residues. The CDR3 region is CASSEDRSGNTIYF. The CDR3 bases are TGTGCCAGCAGCGAGGACCGCTCTGGAAACACCATATATTTT.

This chain links TRBV7-9 with TRBJ2-7, with D possibly TRBD2 on 6 matching bases. Trimming pared 5 bases from V and 5 bases from J, leaving 19 bases between. The CDR3 is 15 residues long. Germline CDR1 and CDR2: SEHNR and FQNEAQ (reference sequence). CDR3 bases: TGTGCCAGCAGCAAAACGGGCGGGATAAGGAACGAGCAGTACTTC. This encodes CASSKTGGIRNEQYF.

This clone showed up just a few times. This chain uses TRBV6-1 with TRBJ2-3; maybe TRBD2 (6 bases). The CDR3 consists of 17 residues. Deletions cut 0 bases from V and 3 bases from J, with 16 bases between. Germline lookup yields CDR1 MNHNS and CDR2 SASEGT. CDR3 in amino acids: CASSEAIGGAETDTQYF. In DNA, the CDR3 is TGTGCCAGCAGTGAAGCGATTGGCGGGGCTGAGACAGATACGCAGTATTTT.

This clone has more than one count but fewer than ten. V gene TRBV11-2 combines with J gene TRBJ1-2, with a possible D match to TRBD1 (6 bases). The CDR3 extends over 14 amino acids. Germline V gives CDR1 SGHAT, CDR2 FQNNGV. Trimming cost V 1 base and J 8 bases, with 14 bases left between them. CDR3 coding DNA: TGTGCCAGCAGCTTAGGGCAGGGGCGGGGCGGCTACACCTTC. This sequence encodes CASSLGQGRGGYTF.

This clone has more than one count but fewer than ten. The chain has TRBV30 and TRBJ2-5; 8 bases are shared with TRBD1. There are 13 residues in the CDR3. The V gene's germline CDR1 is GTSNPN and CDR2 SVGIG (reference sequence). V shed 4 bases and J 5 bases; nucleotides not matched to a gene: 6. The CDR3 spells CAWNQGARETQYF. CDR3 in DNA: TGTGCCTGGAATCAGGGGGCGAGGGAGACCCAGTACTTC.

V and J are TRBV4-1 and TRBJ2-2; 13 bases agree with TRBD2. Germline V gives CDR1 MGHRA, CDR2 YSYEKL. The ends lost 6 bases at V and 2 bases at J; junction bases unmatched: 12. There are 19 residues in the CDR3. The DNA for the CDR3 is TGCGCCAGCAGAGGCGGACTAGCGGGAGATGGGACAAACACCGGGGAGCTGTTTTTT. Translated: CASRGGLAGDGTNTGELFF.

This sequence joins TRBV12-3 or TRBV12-4 and TRBJ1-1; D not certain. The CDR3 extends over 13 amino acids. The ends were cut back, 5 bases at V and 1 base at J, with 8 bases in the middle. The DNA of the CDR3 is TGTGCCAGCAGTCCCTTACCGAACACTGAAGCTTTCTTT. It is translated as CASSPLPNTEAFF.

CDR3 DNA: TGTGCCAGCAGGAGACAGGGTGCGGAAGCTTTCTTT. Translation: CASRRQGAEAFF. This sequence joins TRBV2 and TRBJ1-1; TRBD1 matches at 7 bases. Germline values: CDR1 SNHLY, CDR2 FYNNEI. V dropped 6 bases and J dropped 8; count of bases not matched to a gene: 6. This CDR3 contains 12 residues.

J is TRBJ2-5 and V is TRBV3-1 (or the pseudogene TRBV3-2); TRBD2 might be the D (5 bases). Germline V gene lookup returns CDR1 LGHDT and CDR2 YNNKEL (reference sequence). The V and J ends lost 6 bases and 4 bases respectively, with 15 bases between them. This CDR3 has 14 residues. The CDR3 sequence: CASSEYGGGETQYF. In DNA, the CDR3 is TGTGCCAGCAGTGAATATGGAGGAGGAGAGACCCAGTACTTC.

This sequence joins TRBV19 and TRBJ2-2; TRBD1 might be the D (5 bases). Germline-derived CDR1 and CDR2 are LNHDA and SQIVND (reference sequence). V was cut by 8 bases and J by 4 bases, with 23 bases left in between. This CDR3 region has 17 residues. CDR3 protein: CASSPLGDSFSTGELFF. The CDR3 DNA reads as TGTGCCAGTTCCCCACTTGGCGACAGTTTTTCCACCGGGGAGCTGTTTTTT.